This TCR beta chain is from a study of identical twins. TCRdb analysed the 5' RACE reads with MiXCR anew, one entry per CDR3 protein. The sample includes around 500,000 distinct CDR3 sequences, 12% to 15% seen only once; the top ten take roughly 0.56%. Donors were all healthy Caucasians. V was pared by 0 bases and J by 6 bases, with 8 bases between. From germline, CDR1 is LNHNV and CDR2 YYDKDF (reference sequence). The CDR3 runs to 14 residues. This sample also belongs to another study, concerning yellow fever vaccine responses in identical twins.

This TCR was recovered from a woman younger than 30 in good health. Source material: CD4+ T cells sorted from blood. V and J are TRBV15 and TRBJ2-2; no clear D gene. The CDR3 is CATSRDRQAGELFF. As DNA, the CDR3 is TGTGCCACCAGCAGAGATCGCCAGGCCGGGGAGCTGTTTTTT.